A single sample is the source of the 18 T cell receptor beta chains below, sequenced in a study of OX40 agonist ivuxolimab in advanced cancers. TCRdb's copy holds only in-frame clones and misses some; the assay was immunoSEQ multiplex PCR. The table shows fewer than 65,000 clones, with 70% to 90% occurring only once. The source was CD4+ or CD8+ T cells sorted from blood, collected in a trial of the OX40 agonist ivuxolimab. Receptors were obtained from an adult with an advanced solid tumor such as melanoma, head and neck, liver or kidney cancer.

J is TRBJ1-5 and V is TRBV29-1; 10 bases align to TRBD1. This CDR3 is built from 13 residues. CDR1 and CDR2 from the germline V gene are SQVTM and ANQGSEA. J lost 5 bases, V lost 7 bases, and 5 bases had no gene match. Here the CDR3 DNA reads TGCAGCGCAAGACAGGGGGCGGATCAGCCCCAGCATTTT. As protein: CSARQGADQPQHF.

The chain joins TRBV7-9 to TRBJ2-1; tentative D call: TRBD2 (5 bases). The CDR3 is 15 amino acids. The V end lost 4 bases, the J end lost 8 bases, and 18 bases lay between the germline ends. Germline V gene lookup returns CDR1 SEHNR and CDR2 FQNEAQ (reference sequence). CDR3 sequence: CASSSRAGSADEQFF. The CDR3 bases are TGTGCCAGCAGCTCCCGGGCGGGCAGTGCCGATGAGCAGTTCTTC.

The genes are TRBV18 and TRBJ1-5; possible D gene TRBD1, 5 bases. Germline V CDR1 and CDR2: KGHSH, LQKENI. CDR3 length: 14 amino acids. V was cut by 2 bases and J by 5 bases, with 10 bases left in between. CDR3 in DNA: TGTGCCAGCTCACCAACGGGGGAGGATCAGCCCCAGCATTTT. Encoded protein: CASSPTGEDQPQHF.

This clone has just one count. Here the CDR3 DNA reads TGTGCCAGCAACCGAGGAGAGGGGGAGCAGTACTTC. It yields the protein CASNRGEGEQYF. The chain links TRBV2 to TRBJ2-7; TRBD1 or TRBD2 may be the D gene (5 bases each). Deletions cut 7 bases from V and 7 bases from J, with 14 bases between. Germline CDR1 and CDR2: SNHLY and FYNNEI. CDR3 size: 12 residues.

This clone has only one observation. The V call is TRBV5-1, the J call TRBJ2-7; possibly TRBD1 or TRBD2 for D (7 bases each). This CDR3 is built from 16 residues. V was shortened by 4 bases and J by 0 bases, with 17 bases between the two germline ends. Germline V CDR1 and CDR2: SGHRS, YFSETQ. The CDR3 sequence is CASSQGGQTSSYEQYF. In DNA form, the CDR3 reads TGCGCCAGCAGCCAGGGGGGGCAGACCAGCTCCTACGAGCAGTACTTC.

This chain links TRBV18 with TRBJ2-5; D is uncertain. The CDR3 length is 13 residues. Germline V gene sequence: CDR1 KGHSH, CDR2 LQKENI. The germline V and J ends were trimmed by 2 bases and 0 bases, with 4 bases remaining between them. In DNA, the CDR3 is TGTGCCAGCTCACCATATTACCAAGAGACCCAGTACTTC. Protein sequence: CASSPYYQETQYF.

The chain uses TRBV7-8 and TRBJ2-1, with TRBD2 identical over 11 bases. Per germline, CDR1 SGHVS and CDR2 FQNEAQ. CDR3 length equals 14 residues. V shed 8 bases and J 15 bases; nucleotides not matched to a gene: 15. The CDR3 DNA sequence: TGTGCCAGCCATAGGGGTAGCGGGAGGGCCGGCGCGTTCTTC. It codes for CASHRGSGRAGAFF. The complete variable domain, with remaining parts taken from reference TRBV7-8 and TRBJ2-1, reads GAGVSQSPRYKVAKRGQDVALRCDPISGHVSLFWYQQALGQGPEFLTYFQNEAQLDKSGLPSDRFFAERPEGSVSTLKIQRTQQEDSAVYLCASHRGSGRAGAFFGPGTRLTVL.

The genes are TRBV7-9 and TRBJ2-1; weak D call: TRBD2 (5 bases). V lost 3 bases and J lost 5, with 11 bases in between. Germline lookup yields CDR1 SEHNR and CDR2 FQNEAQ (reference sequence). The CDR3 totals 14 residues. The CDR3 bases are TGTGCCAGCAGCTTTGGTCTAGCCAACAATGAGCAGTTCTTC. Translated: CASSFGLANNEQFF.

A few counts support this clone. V usage is TRBV10-3 and J usage is TRBJ1-1; D is undetermined. Deletions cut 5 bases from V and 3 bases from J, with 10 bases between. Germline V lookup: CDR1 ENHRY, CDR2 SYGVKD. The CDR3 sequence is 13 residues long. For the CDR3, the DNA is TGTGCCATCAGTAGGGTAGGATACACTGAAGCTTTCTTT. Protein product: CAISRVGYTEAFF.

The J gene is TRBJ1-2, the V gene TRBV5-1; no definite D call. V was trimmed by 1 base and J by 3 bases, leaving 7 bases between them. This CDR3 comprises 13 residues. CDR1 and CDR2 from the germline V gene are SGHRS and YFSETQ. The CDR3 sequence is CASSLRADYGYTF. The CDR3, as DNA: TGCGCCAGCAGCTTGAGGGCAGACTATGGCTACACCTTC. Full variable domain (outside the CDR3, taken from reference TRBV5-1 and TRBJ1-2): KAGVTQTPRYLIKTRGQQVTLSCSPISGHRSVSWYQQTPGQGLQFLFEYFSETQRNKGNFPGRFSGRQFSNSRSEMNVSTLELGDSALYLCASSLRADYGYTFGSGTRLTVV.

The CDR3 DNA reads TGTGCCAGCAGCAAACTAGCAGGAGATACGCAGTATTTT. Protein sequence: CASSKLAGDTQYF. The chain couples TRBV6-1 to TRBJ2-3, with D possibly TRBD2 on 6 matching bases. Germline loops: CDR1 MNHNS, CDR2 SASEGT. This CDR3 contains 13 residues. V gave up 6 bases and J gave up 5 bases, with 12 bases separating them.

This chain uses TRBV18 with TRBJ2-2, with 8 positions matching TRBD1. Germline values: CDR1 KGHSH, CDR2 LQKENI. This CDR3 has 18 residues. V was clipped by 1 base and J by 0 bases; unmatched bases: 7. The CDR3 coding sequence is TGTGCCAGCTCACCACGACCGGACAGGGTTGCGAACACCGGGGAGCTGTTTTTT. Its translation is CASSPRPDRVANTGELFF.

V and J are TRBV10-3 and TRBJ1-2; possibly TRBD1 for D (5 bases). V was cut by 4 bases and J by 2 bases, with 11 bases left in between. The CDR3 runs 14 residues. Per the germline V gene, CDR1 is ENHRY and CDR2 is SYGVKD. The CDR3 bases are TGTGCCATCAGTGTTGGGGGTGCGAACTATGGCTACACCTTC. Amino acid sequence: CAISVGGANYGYTF.

The rearrangement joins TRBV6-1 to TRBJ1-5; 8 nucleotides match TRBD1. This CDR3 contains 14 residues. Germline CDR1 and CDR2: MNHNS and SASEGT. V dropped 3 bases and J dropped 6; count of bases not matched to a gene: 4. The CDR3: CASSDGQGGQPQHF. In nucleotides, the CDR3 is TGTGCCAGCAGTGATGGACAGGGAGGTCAGCCCCAGCATTTT.

The V gene is TRBV13, the J gene TRBJ2-3; D is undetermined. There are 12 residues in the CDR3. Germline V gives CDR1 PRHDT, CDR2 FYEKMQ (reference sequence). V lost 0 bases to trimming and J lost 2 bases, with 0 bases between them. CDR3 in DNA: TGTGCCAGCAGCTTAGGCACAGATACGCAGTATTTT. This translates into CASSLGTDTQYF.

The chain recombines TRBV19 with TRBJ2-1; 12 bases line up with TRBD2. CDR3 length: 14 residues. Germline CDR1 reads LNHDA; CDR2 reads SQIVND (reference sequence). J lost 9 bases, V lost 4 bases, and 4 bases had no gene match. The CDR3 nucleotides are TGTGCCAGTAGTAGGTCGACTAGCGGGAGTGAGCAGTTCTTC. This gives the protein CASSRSTSGSEQFF.

The chain combines TRBV14 with TRBJ1-3; no clear D gene. The V end lost 3 bases, the J end lost 2 bases, and 5 bases lay between the germline ends. The CDR3 spans 13 residues. Germline CDR1 SGHDN, CDR2 FVKESK. The CDR3 region has the DNA TGTGCCAGCAGCCATGCGCCTGGAAACACCATATATTTT. Protein sequence: CASSHAPGNTIYF.

This rearrangement joins TRBV19 to TRBJ2-3, with TRBD1 matching 11 bases. Germline V CDR1 and CDR2: LNHDA, SQIVND (reference sequence). This CDR3 region has 19 residues. With 3 bases clipped from V and 5 bases from J, the junction kept 16 bases outside the gene matches. The CDR3 loop is CASSIVPGQGEGVGDTQYF. CDR3 in DNA: TGTGCCAGTAGTATTGTACCGGGACAGGGGGAAGGTGTGGGAGATACGCAGTATTTT.